Listed here are 26 T cell receptor beta chains from one sample, sequenced in a study of T-cell memory formation after mild COVID-19. TCRdb re-analysed the 5' RACE reads in MiXCR, keeping a single row per CDR3 protein. Among under 150,000 distinct CDR3 sequences listed, 16% were seen once. The specimen sequenced was PBMCs or a T cell subset sorted from them (not recorded which). These receptors all stem from an adult woman who had mild COVID-19 (a few samples of this study predate the infection). Cell type and time point are not known.

At least ten counts were recorded for this clonotype. The CDR3 DNA sequence: TGCGCCAGCAGCTTGGCGCAGGGAAACATTCAGTACTTC. Encoded protein: CASSLAQGNIQYF. The J gene is TRBJ2-4, the V gene TRBV5-1; the D gene is possibly TRBD1 (5 bases). Germline CDR1 is SGHRS and CDR2 is YFSETQ. Trimming took 0 bases from V and 6 from J, leaving 7 bases between them. The CDR3 is 13 residues long.

J is TRBJ1-2 and V is TRBV10-3; D not resolved. The CDR3 loop spans 13 amino acids. In germline, CDR1 is ENHRY, CDR2 SYGVKD. Trimming stripped 2 bases from V and 4 bases from J, with 8 bases between. This CDR3 reads CAISETVRYGYTF. CDR3 nucleotide sequence: TGTGCCATCAGTGAGACGGTTCGCTATGGCTACACCTTC.

The chain employs TRBV15 and TRBJ1-1; D gene uncertain. Germline assignment: CDR1 LNHNV and CDR2 YYDKDF (reference sequence). The CDR3 has 14 amino acids. Trimming left V 0 bases short and J 6 bases short, with 11 bases between. This CDR3 is CATSRDTSFSEAFF. DNA of the CDR3: TGTGCCACCAGCAGAGATACTTCTTTCTCTGAAGCTTTCTTT.

The chain uses TRBV4-1 and TRBJ2-7; 9 bases align to TRBD1. CDR1 is MGHRA, CDR2 YSYEKL, per germline. The length of the CDR3 is 16 residues. The junction had 12 bases not matched to a gene; V was cut back by 4 bases and J by 5 bases. CDR3 loop: CASSLHFGQGYNEQYF. CDR3 DNA sequence: TGCGCCAGCAGCCTACACTTCGGACAGGGGTACAACGAGCAGTACTTC.

The CDR3 reads CASSPRGGAGGLYEQYF. DNA for the CDR3: TGTGCCAGCAGCCCCAGAGGGGGGGCGGGGGGGCTTTACGAGCAGTACTTC. The chain carries TRBV7-8 and TRBJ2-7, with TRBD2 matching over 9 bases. This CDR3 has 17 residues. Germline CDR1 is SGHVS and CDR2 is FQNEAQ. V lost 5 bases, J lost 4 bases, and 15 bases stayed unmatched.

This clonotype was detected a few times. The chain employs TRBV20-1 and TRBJ2-5; D perhaps matches TRBD2 (6 bases). Trimming pared 8 bases from V and 1 base from J, leaving 17 bases between. This CDR3 is built from 14 residues. The germline V gene has CDR1 DFQATT and CDR2 SNEGSKA (reference sequence). The CDR3 spells CSSNGGSIQETQYF. DNA for the CDR3: TGCAGTAGCAATGGAGGGTCCATCCAAGAGACCCAGTACTTC.

This rearrangement joins TRBV14 to TRBJ2-5; D possibly uses TRBD1 or TRBD2 (5 bases each). V was pared by 2 bases and J by 1 base, with 11 bases between. CDR3 length: 15 amino acids. Germline CDR1 SGHDN, CDR2 FVKESK. The CDR3 region is CASSQLEGSQETQYF. Here the CDR3 DNA reads TGTGCCAGCAGCCAACTAGAGGGGAGCCAAGAGACCCAGTACTTC.

The chain joins TRBV5-1 to TRBJ1-1; TRBD1 matches at 9 bases. J was trimmed by 4 bases and V by 5 bases; bases with no gene match: 9. The CDR3 totals 15 residues. The germline V gene has CDR1 SGHRS and CDR2 YFSETQ. This CDR3 is CASSVTGGKSTEAFF. For the CDR3, the DNA is TGCGCCAGCAGTGTGACAGGGGGAAAAAGCACTGAAGCTTTCTTT.

The chain uses TRBV27 and TRBJ2-5; TRBD2 matches 8 bases. V gave up 5 bases and J gave up 2 bases; unmatched junction bases: 13. CDR3 size: 17 residues. The V gene's germline CDR1 is MNHEY and CDR2 SMNVEV (reference sequence). The CDR3 DNA is TGTGCCAGCAGTCCCCATTGGGAGTCTAGCGGGCAAGAGACCCAGTACTTC. Encoded protein: CASSPHWESSGQETQYF.

The chain links TRBV7-2 to TRBJ2-7, with 13 positions matching TRBD2. Looked up from germline, CDR1 is SGHTA and CDR2 is FQGNSA. The CDR3 has 15 residues. Trimming at V came to 5 bases and at J to 4 bases, leaving 5 bases not matched to a gene. CDR3 protein: CASSQGTSGMYEQYF. The DNA of the CDR3 is TGTGCCAGCAGCCAAGGGACTAGCGGGATGTACGAGCAGTACTTC.

This clonotype was found a few times. V usage is TRBV25-1 and J usage is TRBJ1-4, with D possibly being TRBD1 (6 bases). Trimming stripped 5 bases from V and 5 bases from J, with 15 bases between. The CDR3 length is 15 residues. The V gene's germline CDR1 is MGHDK and CDR2 SYGVNS. The DNA of the CDR3 is TGTGCCAGCAGTCCCAGGACAGATTCGAATGAAAAACTGTTTTTT. As protein: CASSPRTDSNEKLFF.

Only a few counts were recorded for this clonotype. CDR3 in amino acids: CASRSSGGLKNEQFF. Written as DNA, the CDR3 is TGTGCCAGCAGGTCTAGCGGGGGCCTTAAAAATGAGCAGTTCTTC. This chain joins TRBV7-8 and TRBJ2-1; 10 bases fit TRBD2. Germline CDR1 is SGHVS and CDR2 is FQNEAQ. With 6 bases clipped from V and 7 bases from J, the junction kept 9 bases outside the gene matches. The CDR3 runs to 15 residues.

This clonotype was counted a few times. The rearrangement joins TRBV2 to TRBJ2-7, with D perhaps TRBD1 or TRBD2 (6 bases each). Trimming removed 7 bases at V and 2 bases at J, with 15 bases between. The CDR3 is 14 amino acids. Germline CDR1 is SNHLY and CDR2 is FYNNEI. CDR3 region: CASIPGAGPYEQYF. CDR3 in DNA: TGTGCCAGCATTCCAGGGGCGGGACCCTACGAGCAGTACTTC.

V is TRBV18 and J is TRBJ2-7; D may correspond to TRBD1 or TRBD2 (6 bases each). Germline CDR1 KGHSH, CDR2 LQKENI. The V end was cut by 6 bases, the J end by 2 bases, with 14 bases between. The CDR3 covers 14 residues. The CDR3 here is CASSQGTPAYEQYF. The DNA for the CDR3 is TGTGCCAGCTCCCAGGGGACTCCAGCCTACGAGCAGTACTTC.

The chain carries TRBV6-2 or TRBV6-3 and TRBJ2-1, with D tentatively TRBD2 (5 bases). The CDR3 contains 14 residues. Trimming left V 7 bases short and J 6 bases short, with 16 bases between. The germline CDR1 and CDR2 sequences are MNHEY and SVGEGT. CDR3 sequence (DNA): TGTGCCAGCACCGGTACTAGAGTCCCCAATGAGCAGTTCTTC. It encodes CASTGTRVPNEQFF.

This clonotype was detected only a few times. CDR3 nucleotides: TGTGCCAGCAGCCAACCCGGGACATTTATGGCTTTCTTT. This translates into CASSQPGTFMAFF. The chain couples TRBV7-2 to TRBJ1-1, with D possibly TRBD1 on 6 matching bases. Trimming pared 5 bases from V and 11 bases from J, leaving 18 bases between. Looked up from germline, CDR1 is SGHTA and CDR2 is FQGNSA. The CDR3 extends over 13 amino acids.

Notes on this clonotype: It is likely a read error, because the conserved phenylalanine at the end of the CDR3 is missing. The V call is TRBV6-4, the J call TRBJ2-2; the match to TRBD2 covers 12 bases. This CDR3 has 17 residues. The germline V gene has CDR1 MRHNA and CDR2 SNTAGT. The V and J ends lost 3 bases and 4 bases, in that order; junction bases with no gene match: 6. CDR3 protein: CASSDGGLAGTTGELFL. The CDR3 DNA is TGTGCCAGCAGTGATGGGGGACTAGCGGGTACCACCGGGGAGCTGTTTTTG.

The rearrangement uses TRBV15 and TRBJ2-7; no firm D call. CDR1 is LNHNV, CDR2 YYDKDF, per germline (reference sequence). V shed 0 bases and J shed 5 bases, with 8 bases lying between them. CDR3 size: 13 residues. The CDR3 reads CATSRDPLNEQYF. DNA of the CDR3: TGTGCCACCAGCAGAGACCCTTTGAACGAGCAGTACTTC.

This clonotype was detected only a few times. The rearrangement links TRBV24-1 to TRBJ2-2; the D gene is possibly TRBD1 (6 bases). This CDR3 contains 18 residues. The V gene's germline CDR1 is KGHDR and CDR2 SFDVKD. The V end was cut by 2 bases, the J end by 3 bases, with 18 bases between. The CDR3 DNA reads TGTGCCACCAGTGATTCGGGTCGACAGGCGACATACACCGGGGAGCTGTTTTTT. Amino acid sequence: CATSDSGRQATYTGELFF.

V and J are TRBV20-1 and TRBJ2-4, with 7 bases identical to TRBD1. Germline V gene sequence: CDR1 DFQATT, CDR2 SNEGSKA (reference sequence). The CDR3 contains 14 residues. The V and J ends lost 2 bases and 0 bases, in that order; junction bases with no gene match: 1. CDR3 region: CSARRGLAKNIQYF. In nucleotides, the CDR3 is TGCAGTGCTAGAAGGGGGCTAGCCAAAAACATTCAGTACTTC.

The V and J genes are TRBV19 and TRBJ2-3; D assignment may be TRBD1 or TRBD2 (7 bases each). CDR3 length: 14 amino acids. V lost 7 bases, J lost 5 bases, and 16 bases lay in between. The germline gives CDR1 LNHDA, CDR2 SQIVND (reference sequence). CDR3 in DNA: TGTGCCAGTACGAGACAGGGACTAAAAGATACGCAGTATTTT. Protein: CASTRQGLKDTQYF.

This chain uses TRBV5-1 with TRBJ2-1; D uncertain. Germline V CDR1 and CDR2: SGHRS, YFSETQ. Trimming pared 4 bases from V and 1 base from J, leaving 12 bases between. The CDR3 extends over 15 amino acids. CDR3 nucleotides: TGCGCCAGCAGCCTTAACGACGGTTCCTACAATGAGCAGTTCTTC. Its translation is CASSLNDGSYNEQFF.

The chain has TRBV7-2 and TRBJ1-2; unclear D gene. The CDR3 loop spans 12 amino acids. V was trimmed by 2 bases and J by 8 bases, leaving 9 bases between them. Germline assignment: CDR1 SGHTA and CDR2 FQGNSA. CDR3 DNA: TGTGCCAGCAGCTTAACGGCCACGGGCTACACCTTC. Translated, it gives CASSLTATGYTF.

The chain links TRBV24-1 to TRBJ2-3; D not certain. V dropped 6 bases and J dropped 6 bases, with 15 bases sitting between them. Germline CDR1 KGHDR, CDR2 SFDVKD. The CDR3 sequence is 14 residues long. CDR3 in amino acids: CATSSPPYVDTQYF. CDR3 nucleotides: TGTGCCACCAGTTCCCCACCGTACGTTGATACGCAGTATTTT.

There are a few counts of this clonotype. The rearrangement uses TRBV12-3 or TRBV12-4 and TRBJ1-3; 7 bases are shared with TRBD1. V lost 4 bases and J lost 4; bases outside the gene matches: 4. This CDR3 has 14 amino acids. CDR3 in DNA: TGTGCCAGCAGTTCGACAGGGACAGGAAACACCATATATTTT. It translates to CASSSTGTGNTIYF.

This clonotype showed up just a few times. At one boundary the junction diverges from the germline segment, which might be a read error. CDR3 in DNA: TGTGCCAGCGGCTTAAACGGGGGGGCCTACGAGCAGTACTTC. It specifies CASGLNGGAYEQYF. The genes are TRBV7-8 and TRBJ2-7, with 8 bases aligning to TRBD2. Germline CDR1 and CDR2: SGHVS and FQNEAQ. CDR3 length: 14 amino acids.